This passage covers 26 T cell receptor beta chains from one sample sequenced in a study of long-term antiretroviral therapy in people with HIV. The immunoSEQ assay was v3.0, run at survey level. The repertoire was sequenced with immunoSEQ multiplex PCR; TCRdb's copy has only in-frame clones and lacks some. The data show tens of thousands of clones, roughly 88% seen once. Material: unsorted PBMCs, obtained less than 4.7 years after starting antiretroviral therapy. Receptor source: a man aged 30-40 years with HIV.

This clone appeared a single time. The rearrangement uses TRBV11-1 and TRBJ2-1; D unclear. The CDR3 contains 14 residues. Trimming took off 4 bases at V and 6 bases at J, with 13 bases between the two ends. Germline CDR1 is SGHAT and CDR2 is FQDESV (reference sequence). DNA of the CDR3: TGTGCCAGCAGCTATCCGGGCGCACTCAATGAGCAGTTCTTC. Its protein is CASSYPGALNEQFF.

The V call is TRBV13, the J call TRBJ2-7, with TRBD1 matching over 9 bases. This CDR3 spans 14 amino acids. Germline trimming cut 3 bases from V and 6 bases from J; bases unmatched to any gene: 6. Germline V CDR1 and CDR2: PRHDT, FYEKMQ (reference sequence). This chain's CDR3 is CASSLGTGSREQYF. The CDR3 DNA reads as TGTGCCAGCAGCTTGGGGACAGGGTCTCGCGAGCAGTACTTC. Full variable domain (rest looked up from reference TRBV13 and TRBJ2-7): AAGVIQSPRHLIKEKRETATLKCYPIPRHDTVYWYQQGPGQDPQFLISFYEKMQSDKGSIPDRFSAQQFSDYHSELNMSSLELGDSALYFCASSLGTGSREQYFGPGTRLTVT.

Points on this clone: Within the sample, other DNA sequences also encode this same CDR3. CDR3 residues: CASSATGSEQYF. For the CDR3, the DNA is TGTGCCAGCAGTGCCACAGGGTCCGAGCAGTACTTC. This chain links TRBV6-1 with TRBJ2-7; possible D gene TRBD1, 6 bases. This CDR3 has 12 amino acids. Germline V gene sequence: CDR1 MNHNS, CDR2 SASEGT. Trimming cost V 4 bases and J 6 bases, with 10 bases left between them.

The V call is TRBV6-5, the J call TRBJ2-1, with a possible D match to TRBD1 (5 bases). The CDR3 is 15 residues long. Germline CDR1 MNHEY, CDR2 SVGAGI. V was clipped by 6 bases and J by 3 bases, with 15 bases between them. The CDR3 nucleotides read TGTGCCAGCAGCTCCGGCAGGGAAGGCTACAATGAGCAGTTCTTC. This translates into CASSSGREGYNEQFF.

The genes are TRBV6-5 and TRBJ2-5; D is undetermined. Looked up from germline, CDR1 is MNHEY and CDR2 is SVGAGI. Between the trimmed V and J ends, which lost 0 bases and 4 bases, there was a span of 6 bases. The CDR3 runs to 13 residues. The CDR3 nucleotides are TGTGCCAGCAGTTACTCGTATTCAGAGACCCAGTACTTC. It yields the protein CASSYSYSETQYF.

CDR3 nucleotides: TGTGCCAGCAGAAGGGCCCCGAACACTGAAGCTTTCTTT. Its protein is CASRRAPNTEAFF. V and J are TRBV25-1 and TRBJ1-1, with unresolved D. The CDR3 contains 13 residues. The V gene's germline CDR1 is MGHDK and CDR2 SYGVNS. V shed 6 bases and J shed 1 base, with 9 bases lying between them.

The gene calls are TRBV30 and TRBJ1-1; D not certain. The V and J ends lost 0 bases and 7 bases respectively, with 21 bases between them. The length of the CDR3 is 16 residues. Germline V CDR1 and CDR2: GTSNPN, SVGIG (reference sequence). The CDR3 sequence: CAWSVGTIKRTLEAFF. The CDR3 DNA reads as TGTGCCTGGAGTGTCGGAACAATCAAAAGGACGCTTGAAGCTTTCTTT.

V usage is TRBV29-1 and J usage is TRBJ2-2, with D perhaps matching TRBD2 (6 bases). Trimming removed 4 bases at V and 2 bases at J, with 14 bases between. The CDR3 spans 15 residues. CDR1 and CDR2 (germline): SQVTM, ANQGSEA. The CDR3 DNA follows: TGCAGCGTTGCTGGCGGGGTGGGAAACACCGGGGAGCTGTTTTTT. Amino acids: CSVAGGVGNTGELFF.

This rearrangement joins TRBV4-3 to TRBJ2-7, with 9 bases fitting TRBD2. V lost 3 bases, J lost 6 bases, and 12 bases stayed unmatched. The germline V gene has CDR1 LGHNA and CDR2 YSLEER. The CDR3 spans 16 residues. The CDR3: CASSQDLAGVISEQYF. The CDR3, as DNA: TGCGCCAGCAGCCAGGACTTAGCGGGAGTTATAAGCGAGCAGTACTTC.

The chain couples TRBV7-8 to TRBJ1-1; 7 bases are shared with TRBD1. Germline CDR1 reads SGHVS; CDR2 reads FQNEAQ. Trimming took 4 bases from V and 6 from J; bases not matched to a gene: 8. This CDR3 is 14 amino acids long. Written as DNA, the CDR3 is TGTGCCAGCAGCTCCACAGGGGACGGCGCTGAAGCTTTCTTT. It translates to CASSSTGDGAEAFF.

The V gene is TRBV27, the J gene TRBJ2-2, with D maybe TRBD1 (6 bases). V lost 5 bases and J lost 6, with 13 bases in between. Germline lookup yields CDR1 MNHEY and CDR2 SMNVEV (reference sequence). The CDR3 loop spans 14 amino acids. The CDR3 DNA is TGTGCCAGCAGTATAACAGGGAGCCCCGGGGAGCTGTTTTTT. It is translated as CASSITGSPGELFF.

V is TRBV7-2 and J is TRBJ2-3, with D uncertain. Looked up from germline, CDR1 is SGHTA and CDR2 is FQGNSA. Trimming took off 3 bases at V and 3 bases at J, with 4 bases between the two ends. This CDR3 contains 12 residues. The chain's CDR3 is CASSLQTDTQYF. For the CDR3, the DNA is TGTGCCAGCAGCTTGCAAACAGATACGCAGTATTTT. The whole variable domain, filled in from reference TRBV7-2 and TRBJ2-3, reads GAGVSQSPSNKVTEKGKDVELRCDPISGHTALYWYRQSLGQGLEFLIYFQGNSAPDKSGLPSDRFSAERTGGSVSTLTIQRTQQEDSAVYLCASSLQTDTQYFGPGTRLTVL.

The genes are TRBV4-1 and TRBJ1-3; D uncertain. Between the trimmed V and J ends, which lost 1 base and 2 bases, there was a span of 9 bases. There are 15 residues in the CDR3. Germline V gene data show CDR1 as MGHRA and CDR2 as YSYEKL. The CDR3 nucleotides read TGCGCCAGCAGCCAAGCTAGGCTGACTGGAAACACCATATATTTT. Its translation is CASSQARLTGNTIYF.

The rearrangement links TRBV19 to TRBJ2-7, with D tentatively TRBD1 (5 bases). Germline CDR1 is LNHDA and CDR2 is SQIVND (reference sequence). This CDR3 region has 16 residues. V lost 2 bases and J lost 3, with 17 bases in between. In nucleotides, the CDR3 is TGTGCCAGTAGTATACGCTTCCAGGGTTTTTACTACGAGCAGTACTTC. It is translated as CASSIRFQGFYYEQYF.

V usage is TRBV18 and J usage is TRBJ1-2; tentatively, D is TRBD1 (6 bases). Germline assignment: CDR1 KGHSH and CDR2 LQKENI. Between the trimmed V and J ends, which lost 4 bases and 4 bases, there was a span of 10 bases. This CDR3 region has 13 residues. The CDR3 reads CASSLTGSYGYTF. The CDR3 DNA is TGTGCCAGCTCACTGACAGGATCCTATGGCTACACCTTC. Filled out from reference TRBV18 and TRBJ1-2, the complete variable domain reads NAGVMQNPRHLVRRRGQEARLRCSPMKGHSHVYWYRQLPEEGLKFMVYLQKENIIDESGMPKERFSAEFPKEGPSILRIQQVVRGDSAAYFCASSLTGSYGYTFGSGTRLTVV.

The chain joins TRBV10-3 to TRBJ2-7, with TRBD1 identical over 11 bases. From germline, CDR1 is ENHRY and CDR2 SYGVKD. Unmatched junction bases numbered 6, after V lost 5 bases and J lost 3 bases. There are 15 residues in the CDR3. DNA of the CDR3: TGTGCCATCAGTAAGGACAGGGGGCGTCTCTACGAGCAGTACTTC. Translation: CAISKDRGRLYEQYF.

The table lists this clone with a count of one. The chain uses TRBV9 and TRBJ2-1; TRBD2 agrees at 13 bases. CDR3 size: 14 residues. CDR1 is SGDLS, CDR2 YYNGEE, per germline. Germline trimming cut 3 bases from V and 9 bases from J; bases unmatched to any gene: 3. The CDR3 loop reads CASSEGLAGLEQFF. In DNA, the CDR3 is TGTGCCAGCAGCGAGGGACTAGCGGGACTTGAGCAGTTCTTC.

The chain carries TRBV27 and TRBJ1-6, with 7 bases that match TRBD1. The CDR3 has 16 residues. Germline V gene sequence: CDR1 MNHEY, CDR2 SMNVEV (reference sequence). Trimming at V came to 7 bases and at J to 10 bases, leaving 16 bases not matched to a gene. The CDR3 sequence is CASKPLGGGGVSPLHF. The DNA of the CDR3 is TGTGCCAGCAAGCCCCTAGGGGGAGGGGGCGTCTCACCCCTCCACTTT.

The chain uses TRBV6-5 and TRBJ2-5; 12 nucleotides agree with TRBD1. The V segment lost 6 bases and the J segment 5 bases; nucleotides outside the gene matches: 7. Germline V lookup: CDR1 MNHEY, CDR2 SVGAGI. CDR3 length: 15 residues. DNA for the CDR3: TGTGCCAGCAGACCGGGACAGGGGGCTTTCGAGACCCAGTACTTC. This encodes CASRPGQGAFETQYF.

This clone was seen only a few times. The rearrangement joins TRBV27 to TRBJ1-4, with 7 bases that match TRBD1. In germline, CDR1 is MNHEY, CDR2 SMNVEV (reference sequence). This CDR3 is built from 13 residues. The ends lost 7 bases at V and 5 bases at J; junction bases unmatched: 4. CDR3 protein: CASTARGNEKLFF. The CDR3 nucleotides read TGTGCCAGCACGGCCAGGGGGAATGAAAAACTGTTTTTT.

This rearrangement joins TRBV4-2 to TRBJ2-2; D possibly uses TRBD1 or TRBD2 (5 bases each). CDR3 length: 17 residues. The V end lost 4 bases, the J end lost 5 bases, and 20 bases lay between the germline ends. From germline, CDR1 is LGHNA and CDR2 YNFKEQ. The CDR3 sequence: CASSLLTVGVRTGELFF. The CDR3, as DNA: TGTGCCAGCAGCCTCCTTACGGTGGGGGTCCGAACCGGGGAGCTGTTTTTT.

This chain links TRBV10-3 with TRBJ2-2; perhaps TRBD2 as D (6 bases). V was shortened by 11 bases and J by 8 bases, with 18 bases between the two germline ends. This CDR3 contains 13 residues. Germline assignment: CDR1 ENHRY and CDR2 SYGVKD. The DNA for the CDR3 is TGTGCCCGGGGGATAGAGCCTTCAGGGGAGCTGTTTTTT. Translating gives CARGIEPSGELFF.

The V gene is TRBV9, the J gene TRBJ2-6; 7 nucleotides agree with TRBD1. V lost 4 bases to trimming and J lost 0 bases; unmatched junction nucleotides: 1. The CDR3 contains 15 residues. Germline V gene data show CDR1 as SGDLS and CDR2 as YYNGEE. The CDR3 nucleotides are TGTGCCAGCAGCTCAGGGGGCTCTGGGGCCAACGTCCTGACTTTC. Its translation: CASSSGGSGANVLTF. The entire variable domain, with the rest obtained from reference TRBV9 and TRBJ2-6, is as follows: DSGVTQTPKHLITATGQRVTLRCSPRSGDLSVYWYQQSLDQGLQFLIQYYNGEERAKGNILERFSAQQFPDLHSELNLSSLELGDSALYFCASSSGGSGANVLTFGAGSRLTVL.

V gene TRBV29-1 combines with J gene TRBJ1-1; D gene uncertain. V was clipped by 7 bases and J by 4 bases, with 10 bases between them. This CDR3 is built from 11 residues. Germline loops: CDR1 SQVTM, CDR2 ANQGSEA. The CDR3 bases are TGCAGCGGGAACAGTGGCACTGAAGCTTTCTTT. It is translated as CSGNSGTEAFF.

This rearrangement joins TRBV4-3 to TRBJ1-1, with D unresolved. Trimming removed 1 base at V and 6 bases at J, with 15 bases between. Per the germline V gene, CDR1 is LGHNA and CDR2 is YSLEER. The CDR3 consists of 15 residues. This CDR3 is CASSQAASLTSEAFF. Written as DNA, the CDR3 is TGCGCCAGCAGCCAAGCAGCCTCACTAACTTCTGAAGCTTTCTTT.

Only a few counts were recorded for this clone. The chain uses TRBV2 and TRBJ2-2; D remains ambiguous. Per the germline V gene, CDR1 is SNHLY and CDR2 is FYNNEI. V lost 9 bases, J lost 6 bases, and 14 bases lay in between. The CDR3 totals 13 residues. In DNA, the CDR3 is TGTGCCAGTTCGGGCACTAACCCCGGGGAGCTGTTTTTT. Amino acids: CASSGTNPGELFF.